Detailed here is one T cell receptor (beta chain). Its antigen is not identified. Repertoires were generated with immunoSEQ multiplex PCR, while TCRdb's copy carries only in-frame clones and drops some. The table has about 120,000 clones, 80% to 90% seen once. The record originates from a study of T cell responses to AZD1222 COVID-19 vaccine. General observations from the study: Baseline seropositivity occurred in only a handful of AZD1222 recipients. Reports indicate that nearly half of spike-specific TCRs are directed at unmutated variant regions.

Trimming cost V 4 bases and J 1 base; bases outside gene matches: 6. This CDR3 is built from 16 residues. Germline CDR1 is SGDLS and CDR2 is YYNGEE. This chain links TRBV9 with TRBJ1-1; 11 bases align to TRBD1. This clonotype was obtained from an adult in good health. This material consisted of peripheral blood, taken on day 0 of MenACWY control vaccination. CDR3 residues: CASSLGQGAGNTEAFF. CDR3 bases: TGTGCCAGCAGCTTAGGACAGGGGGCTGGGAACACTGAAGCTTTCTTT.